This T cell receptor beta chain was recorded in a study of molecular identifiers for immune sequencing clone quantification. Looking at the study overall: In replicates, RNA from approximately 20,000 or 100,000 naive CD8 cells was divided five ways and four parts were sequenced.

This clonotype was seen repeatedly, ten times or more. What it binds is not known. This CDR3 has 15 amino acids. The germline gives CDR1 LGHNT, CDR2 FRNRAP. J was trimmed by 2 bases and V by 3 bases; bases with no gene match: 4. General observations from the study: Naive cells had under 1% of molecules in clones above 20 RNA copies, effectors over 98%.

From the PCR reads, TCRdb called clonotypes with MiXCR, one entry per CDR3 protein. The data contain 460,000 or so distinct CDR3 sequences, around 21% of them singletons. Preparation of naive CD8 libraries involved about 19,000 to 1,100,000 sorted cells and 10%, 30% or 50% RNA. Naive CD8 T cell sorting was performed on the CD8+CD4-CCR7+CD45RA+ phenotype. The receptor's source is a human donor in good health. Some libraries in this study had Jurkat cell RNA spiked in. Sample: naive CD8+ T cells from blood, with Jurkat cell RNA spiked in. Subset of the sample: FACS-sorted CD8+CD4-CCR7+CD45RA+ naive T cells. The V and J genes are TRBV12-5 and TRBJ2-3; 8 bases align to TRBD1. DNA for the CDR3: TGTGCTAGTGGTTTTCTCCAGGGGGCCACAGATACGCAGTATTTT. Its protein is CASGFLQGATDTQYF.